The text below deals with one T cell receptor (beta chain). Its antigen is undetermined. The data were taken from a study of T cells expressing NK-cell markers. Study background: The TCR beta repertoires were obtained from sorted CD3+CD56+NKG2C+, CD3+CD56+NKG2C- and CD3+CD56-NKG2C+ T cells.

TCRdb re-called the 5' RACE reads and shows each CDR3 protein once, DNA omitted. The table lists some 150,000 distinct CDR3 sequences. Study-wide points: Once again these clonotypes came out on top in the CD3+CD56-NKG2C+ fraction of four donors. For roughly 6 donors, the dominant NKG2C+ clonotypes made up roughly 1.0-7.0% of their CD8+ T cells.

The specimen was blood T cells: a sorted CD56 or NKG2C T cell subset, CD4+ or CD8+ T cells, or bulk PBMC T cells (not recorded which). This sequence originates from a man between 18 and 35 years old in good health.

CDR3 loop: CASSLGHEQFF. The genes are TRBV27 and TRBJ2-1; TCRdb calls TRBD1, which cannot be checked without DNA. The CDR3 runs 11 residues. Germline CDR1 reads MNHEY; CDR2 reads SMNVEV (reference sequence).